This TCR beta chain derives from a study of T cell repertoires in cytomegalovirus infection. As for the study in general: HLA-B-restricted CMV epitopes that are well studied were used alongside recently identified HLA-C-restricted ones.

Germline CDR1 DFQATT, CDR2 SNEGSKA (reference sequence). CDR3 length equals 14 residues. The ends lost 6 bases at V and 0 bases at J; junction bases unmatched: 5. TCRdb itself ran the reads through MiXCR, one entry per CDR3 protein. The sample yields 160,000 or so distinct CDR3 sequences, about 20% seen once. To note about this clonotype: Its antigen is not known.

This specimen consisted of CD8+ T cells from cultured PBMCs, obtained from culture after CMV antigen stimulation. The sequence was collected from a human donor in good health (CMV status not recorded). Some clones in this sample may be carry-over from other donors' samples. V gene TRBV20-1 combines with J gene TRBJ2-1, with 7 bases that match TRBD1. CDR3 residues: CSATGDSSYNEQFF. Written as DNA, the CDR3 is TGCAGTGCAACCGGGGACAGCTCCTACAATGAGCAGTTCTTC.